This T cell receptor (beta chain) was found in a study of technical replicates of blood from a few donors. Profiling relied on immunoSEQ multiplex PCR, and the TCRdb table lists in-frame clones only, not all of them. The sample lists over 90,000 clones, 95% seen once, with around 0.21% in the top ten. The CDR3 has 14 amino acids. The V segment lost 3 bases and the J segment 7 bases; nucleotides outside the gene matches: 7. Germline lookup yields CDR1 SGHRS and CDR2 YFSETQ. Sample: T cells isolated from PBMCs. This receptor was identified in a human donor in good health. The chain employs TRBV5-1 and TRBJ2-1; 7 nucleotides line up with TRBD2. CDR3 in DNA: TGCGCCAGCAGCTCTCGACTAGCCTCGAATGAGCAGTTCTTC. Residues: CASSSRLASNEQFF.